The present entry profiles one T cell receptor (beta chain) with its context. Its antigen is unknown. This record belongs to a study of OX40 agonist ivuxolimab in advanced cancers. On the study more broadly: An anti-OX40 (CD134) antibody with agonistic activity, ivuxolimab, was administered to patients.

Repertoires were generated with immunoSEQ multiplex PCR, while TCRdb's copy carries only in-frame clones and drops some. The data contain 60,000 or so clones, around 90% of them singletons. Whole-study findings and limits: Antigen specificity of clonally expanded peripheral T cells was not established. CD8+ T cells were the subset that, on average, had more expanded clones than CD4+.

V gave up 5 bases and J gave up 3 bases; unmatched junction bases: 3. Germline V CDR1 and CDR2: MDHEN, SYDVKM. The CDR3 length is 15 residues. The rearrangement uses TRBV28 and TRBJ2-7, with 14 bases aligning to TRBD2. The receptor was derived from an adult with an advanced solid tumor such as melanoma, head and neck, liver or kidney cancer. Sample: CD4+ or CD8+ T cells sorted from blood, taken in a trial of the OX40 agonist ivuxolimab. The CDR3 nucleotides are TGTGCCAGCAGTAGACTAGCGGGAGGGCTCTACGAGCAGTACTTC. Protein sequence: CASSRLAGGLYEQYF.